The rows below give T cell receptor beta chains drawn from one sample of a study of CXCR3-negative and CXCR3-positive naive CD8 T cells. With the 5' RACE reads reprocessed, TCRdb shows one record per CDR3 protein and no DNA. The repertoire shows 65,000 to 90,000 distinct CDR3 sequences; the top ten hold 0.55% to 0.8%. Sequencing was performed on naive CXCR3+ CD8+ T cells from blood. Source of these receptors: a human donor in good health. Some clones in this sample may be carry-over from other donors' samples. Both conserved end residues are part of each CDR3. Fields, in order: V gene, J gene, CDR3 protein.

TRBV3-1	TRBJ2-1	CASSHKVDSYNEQFF
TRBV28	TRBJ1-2	CASSSILTPNYGYTF
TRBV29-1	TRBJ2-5	CSVDFAGQETQYF
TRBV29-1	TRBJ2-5	CSVERAGGEETQYF
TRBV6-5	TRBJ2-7	CASSRTRRDLEQYF
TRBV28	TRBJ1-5	CASRGGGRDQPQHF
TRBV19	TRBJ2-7	CASTPRGVTDNEQYF
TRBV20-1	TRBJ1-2	CSAREPLPTGGYTF
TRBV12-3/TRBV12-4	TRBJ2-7	CASSLDGTEAYEQYF
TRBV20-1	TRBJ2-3	CSALETSGADTQYF
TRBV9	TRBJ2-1	CASSVGREQFF
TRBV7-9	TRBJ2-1	CASSFIAGGLLNEQFF
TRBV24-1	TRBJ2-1	CATSDLGRPNEQFF
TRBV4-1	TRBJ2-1	CASSQDPLGLLSYNEQFF
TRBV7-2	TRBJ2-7	CASSLGGQGNYEQYF
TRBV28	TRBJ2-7	CASSFPASGRSDSYEQYF
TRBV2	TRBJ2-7	CASSGEGGGSPYEQYF
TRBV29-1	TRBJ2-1	CSVYSGSLYEQFF
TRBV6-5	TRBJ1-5	CASSYNAPEGNQPQHF
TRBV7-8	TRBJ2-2	CASRRPDYPTGELFF
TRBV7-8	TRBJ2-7	CASSVLVDSYEQYF
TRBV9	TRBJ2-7	CASSAEREYEQYF
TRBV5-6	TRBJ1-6	CASTPGITSSPLHF
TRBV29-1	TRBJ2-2	CSVVDIPGELFF
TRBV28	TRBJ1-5	CASSLSADSNQPQHF
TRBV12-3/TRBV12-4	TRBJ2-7	CASSSLDRGGYEQYF
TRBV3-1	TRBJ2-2	CASSQEGRSTGELFF
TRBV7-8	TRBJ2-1	CASSSSPRGAHNEQFF
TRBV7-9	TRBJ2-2	CACSQDSRTPNTGELFF
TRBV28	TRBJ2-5	CASTTDSLTQYF
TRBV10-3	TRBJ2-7	CAISGTGGDEQYF
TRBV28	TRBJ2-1	CASSFGEGRAYNEQFF
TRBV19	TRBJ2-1	CASSIDSGTSAYNEQFF
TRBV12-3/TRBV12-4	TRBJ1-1	CASTGEEPNTEAFF
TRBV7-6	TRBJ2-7	CASSPAGGLSHYEQYF
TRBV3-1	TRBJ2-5	CASSQVQETQYF
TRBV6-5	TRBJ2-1	CASSISRTGNEQFF
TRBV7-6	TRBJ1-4	CASSLVLGQGNEKLFF
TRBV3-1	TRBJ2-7	CASSRSDSFFYEQYF
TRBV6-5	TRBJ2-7	CASSPQGEGEQYF
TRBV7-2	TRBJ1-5	CASSPVVGGNQPQHF
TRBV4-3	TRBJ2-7	CASSQENVGLFSYEQYF
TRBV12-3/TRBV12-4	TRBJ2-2	CASSGRGTGELFF
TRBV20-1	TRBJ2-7	CSAPNYEDYEQYF
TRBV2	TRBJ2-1	CASGLAGYNEQFF
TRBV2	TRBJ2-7	CASSESGDTYEQYF